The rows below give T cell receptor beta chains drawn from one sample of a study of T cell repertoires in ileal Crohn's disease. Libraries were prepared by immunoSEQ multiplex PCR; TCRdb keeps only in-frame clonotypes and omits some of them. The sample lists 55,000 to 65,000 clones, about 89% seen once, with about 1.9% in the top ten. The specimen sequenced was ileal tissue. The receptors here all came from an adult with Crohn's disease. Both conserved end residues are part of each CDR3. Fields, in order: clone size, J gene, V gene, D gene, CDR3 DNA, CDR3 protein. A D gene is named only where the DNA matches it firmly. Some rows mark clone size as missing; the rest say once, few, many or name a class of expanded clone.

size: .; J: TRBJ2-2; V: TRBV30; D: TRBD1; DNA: TGTGCCTGGAGTGCGCAACAGGGGGCAGGCGGGGAGCTGTTTTTT; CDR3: CAWSAQQGAGGELFF
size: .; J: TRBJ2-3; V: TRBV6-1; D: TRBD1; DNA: TGTGCCAGCAGTGAACATATACAGGGGGATACGCAGTATTTT; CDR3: CASSEHIQGDTQYF
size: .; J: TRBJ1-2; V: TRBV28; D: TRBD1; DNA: TGTGCCAGCAGTCTAACCCCAGGACAGGGGCTATATGGCTACACCTTC; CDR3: CASSLTPGQGLYGYTF
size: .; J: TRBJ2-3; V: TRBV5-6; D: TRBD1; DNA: TGTGCCAGCAGCTTAGGGACAGGGGACCCAGATACGCAGTATTTT; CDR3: CASSLGTGDPDTQYF
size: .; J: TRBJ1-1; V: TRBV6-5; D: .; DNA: TGTGCCAGCAACCGCCAGGGAATAGGGACTGAAGCTTTCTTT; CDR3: CASNRQGIGTEAFF
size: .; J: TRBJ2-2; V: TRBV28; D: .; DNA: TGTGCCAGCAGTATAACAGGGTTCACCGGGGAGCTGTTTTTT; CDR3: CASSITGFTGELFF
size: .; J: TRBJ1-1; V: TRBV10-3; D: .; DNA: TGTGCCATCAGTGAGTTAAGGACGGGGGTAACTGAAGCTTTCTTT; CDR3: CAISELRTGVTEAFF
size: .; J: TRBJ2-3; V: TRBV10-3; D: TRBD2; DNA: TGTGCCATCAGTGAGTCCGCTAGCGGGGGGATCACAGATACGCAGTATTTT; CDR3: CAISESASGGITDTQYF
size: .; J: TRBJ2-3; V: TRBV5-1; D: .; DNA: TGCGCCAGCAGCTTGGCATCGCAGGGTACAGATACGCAGTATTTT; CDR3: CASSLASQGTDTQYF
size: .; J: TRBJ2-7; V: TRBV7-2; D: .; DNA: TGTGCCAGCAGCTACTCAGGGTCCAGGGGTGTTTACGAGCAGTACTTC; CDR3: CASSYSGSRGVYEQYF
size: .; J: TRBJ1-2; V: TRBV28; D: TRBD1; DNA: TGTGCCAGCAGTGGGGGGACAGCAAGATATGGCTACACCTTC; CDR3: CASSGGTARYGYTF
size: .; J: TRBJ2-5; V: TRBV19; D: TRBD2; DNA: TGTGCCAGTACCCCTAGCGGGAGGGGGACCCAGTACTTC; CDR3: CASTPSGRGTQYF
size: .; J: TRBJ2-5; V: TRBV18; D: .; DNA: TGTGCCAGCTCACGAAGTAGTAGCGGAGGGGAGACCCAGTACTTC; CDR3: CASSRSSSGGETQYF
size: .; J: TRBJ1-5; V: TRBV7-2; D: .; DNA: TGTGCCAGCAGCTTAGACGGGCAGGGAAGGCAACAGCCCCAGCATTTT; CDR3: CASSLDGQGRQQPQHF
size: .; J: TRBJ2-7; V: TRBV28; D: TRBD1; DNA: TGTGCCAGCAGTTTTGCCCAGGGGGCTCTCTACGAGCAGTACTTC; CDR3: CASSFAQGALYEQYF
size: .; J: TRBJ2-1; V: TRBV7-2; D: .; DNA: TGTGCCATGGGTCCTCCCGGGTCCTACAATGAGCAGTTCTTC; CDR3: CAMGPPGSYNEQFF
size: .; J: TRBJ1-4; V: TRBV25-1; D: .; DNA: TGTGCCAGCAGTGGGGGAGGGTCGGCGTTGGCTGAAAAACTGTTTTTT; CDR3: CASSGGGSALAEKLFF
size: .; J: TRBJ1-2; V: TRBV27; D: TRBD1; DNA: TGTGCCAGCAGTTCCGCCCGGACAGGGGTATATGGCTACACCTTC; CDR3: CASSSARTGVYGYTF
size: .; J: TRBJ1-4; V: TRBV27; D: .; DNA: TGTGCCAGCAGTTTATCCTCGGGGGGCTATGAAAAACTGTTTTTT; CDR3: CASSLSSGGYEKLFF
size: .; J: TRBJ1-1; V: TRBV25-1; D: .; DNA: TGTGCCAGCAGTGAGTACCCGGGGGGGCCAGCTTTCTTT; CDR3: CASSEYPGGPAFF
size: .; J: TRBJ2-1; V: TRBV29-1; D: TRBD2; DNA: TGCAGCGTCAGTAGCGGGAGCTCCTACAATGAGCAGTTCTTC; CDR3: CSVSSGSSYNEQFF
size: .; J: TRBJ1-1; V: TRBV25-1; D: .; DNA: TGTGCCAGCAGTGAATTGAGCACTGAAGCTTTCTTT; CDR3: CASSELSTEAFF
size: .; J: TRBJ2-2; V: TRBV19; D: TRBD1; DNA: TGTGCCAGTAGTACCTCCAACAGGGGGCGAGGGGAGCTGTTTTTT; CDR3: CASSTSNRGRGELFF
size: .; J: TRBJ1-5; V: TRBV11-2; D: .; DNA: TGTGCCAGCAGCTTAGATGTTGGAGGGCAGCCCCAGCATTTT; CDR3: CASSLDVGGQPQHF
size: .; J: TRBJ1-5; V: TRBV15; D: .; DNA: TGTGCCACCAGCAGAGAGACAACTAGCAATCAGCCCCAGCATTTT; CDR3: CATSRETTSNQPQHF
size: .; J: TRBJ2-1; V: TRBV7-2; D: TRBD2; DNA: TGTGCCAGCAGCTTAGACTTCGCCCCTAGCGGGAGTGGGAATGAGCAGTTCTTC; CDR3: CASSLDFAPSGSGNEQFF
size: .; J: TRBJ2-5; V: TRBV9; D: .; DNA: TGTGCCAGCAGCTCGAGCGACCCTCAAGAGACCCAGTACTTC; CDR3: CASSSSDPQETQYF
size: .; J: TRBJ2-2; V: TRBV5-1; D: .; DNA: TGCGCCAGCAGCTTGGGGACTAAACAGAACACCGGGGAGCTGTTTTTT; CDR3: CASSLGTKQNTGELFF
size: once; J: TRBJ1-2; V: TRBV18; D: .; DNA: TGTGCCAGCTCACCAGGGGTACAGGGTGGCTACACCTTC; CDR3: CASSPGVQGGYTF